This paragraph reports one TCR beta chain. Its antigen is not known. The data stem from a study of lymphopenia after photon versus proton radiotherapy. Study-level points and caveats: After the lymphocyte nadir, photon-treated repertoires showed oligoclonal expansion, especially of CD8+ Temra cells. Under photons, naive T cells and diversity fell while effector/memory populations rose. Larger post-nadir TCR diversity loss correlated inversely with survival in deceased patients. Better survival with proton therapy was suggested as possible, not demonstrated.

Profiled with immunoSEQ multiplex PCR; TCRdb holds only in-frame clones, not every one. In the table there are some 30,000 clones, nearly 95% of which are singletons. Trimming left V 6 bases short and J 4 bases short, with 18 bases between. Germline CDR1 MNHEY, CDR2 SVGAGI. This CDR3 comprises 15 residues. The TCR was taken from a woman between 45 and 65 years old with cholangiocarcinoma. This specimen consisted of peripheral blood, obtained from a patient treated with photon-based radiotherapy. The J gene is TRBJ2-5, the V gene TRBV6-5, with D possibly being TRBD2 (6 bases). The CDR3 DNA sequence: TGTGCCAGCAGGGCTAGCGTGGGAGGTGGAGAGACCCAGTACTTC. Translated, it gives CASRASVGGGETQYF.